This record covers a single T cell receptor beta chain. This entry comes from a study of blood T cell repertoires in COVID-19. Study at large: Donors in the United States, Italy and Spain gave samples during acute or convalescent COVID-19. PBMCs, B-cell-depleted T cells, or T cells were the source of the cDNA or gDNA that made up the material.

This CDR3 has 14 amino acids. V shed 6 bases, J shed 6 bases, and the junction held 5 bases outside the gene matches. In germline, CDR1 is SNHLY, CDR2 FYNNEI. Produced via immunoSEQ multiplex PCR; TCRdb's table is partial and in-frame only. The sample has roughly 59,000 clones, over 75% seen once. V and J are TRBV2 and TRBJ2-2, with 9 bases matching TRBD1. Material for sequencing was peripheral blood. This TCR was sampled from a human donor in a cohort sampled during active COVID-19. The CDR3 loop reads CASRQDRGSGELFF. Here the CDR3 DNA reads TGTGCCAGCAGACAGGACAGGGGATCCGGGGAGCTGTTTTTT.